Shown below are 5 T cell receptor beta chains from a single sample sequenced in a study of response to subunit inactivated influenza vaccine. TCRdb independently ran MiXCR on the RT-PCR reads; one entry per CDR3 protein. The sample lists approximately 290,000 distinct CDR3 sequences; about 20% were seen once. The specimen comprised PBMCs from blood, sampled approximately 20 months after vaccination. The source of these receptors is a man aged 50-75 years who received an inactivated influenza vaccine.

For this clonotype: At one of its ends the junction is not consistent with the germline gene, which may arise from a read error. The CDR3 region has the DNA TGTGCTAGCAGTCCCAGTGGACTAGCGGCGAACACCGGGGAGCTGTTTTTT. This codes for CASSPSGLAANTGELFF. The V call is TRBV7-7, the J call TRBJ2-2; the match to TRBD2 covers 10 bases. Germline V lookup: CDR1 SSHAT, CDR2 FNYEAQ (reference sequence). This CDR3 contains 17 residues.

This clonotype was seen at least ten times. The chain recombines TRBV15 with TRBJ1-5; no reliable D call. Trimming took 5 bases from V and 6 from J, leaving 14 bases between them. The V gene's germline CDR1 is LNHNV and CDR2 YYDKDF (reference sequence). CDR3 size: 14 residues. The DNA for the CDR3 is TGTGCCACCAGCTTTACTTTGATTCGTCAGCCCCAGCATTTT. It translates to CATSFTLIRQPQHF.

This clonotype has a handful of counts. The V gene is TRBV5-1, the J gene TRBJ1-1; D is ambiguous. This CDR3 is 16 amino acids long. V was trimmed by 0 bases and J by 4 bases, leaving 16 bases between them. Germline V CDR1 and CDR2: SGHRS, YFSETQ. This CDR3 reads CASSLAPGRQSTEAFF. CDR3 bases: TGCGCCAGCAGCTTGGCCCCGGGGAGGCAGAGCACTGAAGCTTTCTTT.

This clonotype was counted a single time. The chain has TRBV14 and TRBJ2-3, with D possibly matching TRBD2 (5 bases). There are 14 residues in the CDR3. Trimming removed 3 bases at V and 3 bases at J, with 10 bases between. The germline CDR1 and CDR2 sequences are SGHDN and FVKESK. The CDR3 sequence is CASSHGRGTDTQYF. The DNA of the CDR3 is TGTGCCAGCAGCCATGGTCGGGGTACAGATACGCAGTATTTT.

This clonotype was counted between two and nine times. The chain has TRBV7-9 and TRBJ2-3, with D maybe TRBD1 (6 bases). Per the germline V gene, CDR1 is SEHNR and CDR2 is FQNEAQ (reference sequence). This CDR3 region has 13 residues. Trimming shortened V by 5 bases and J by 6 bases, and 12 bases separated the two germline ends. CDR3 region: CASSLTGSDTQYF. CDR3 DNA: TGTGCCAGCAGCCTCACAGGGTCGGATACGCAGTATTTT.